This record concerns one TCR beta chain sequence. This clonotype was recorded a few times. It lacks a known antigen. Per-base qualities were not stored, and no clone one base away is much larger. The sample originates from a study of regulatory T cells in long-lasting Graves disease (dated by TCRdb to about 2021). Looking at the study overall: Persistent Graves' disease was defined as antithyroid drug treatment for over 5 years with persistently positive TSH receptor autoantibodies. Patients with persistent Graves' disease were compared with patients with newly diagnosed Graves' disease using TCR sequencing and RNA sequencing of peripheral blood. The study was conducted in China and was registered as a clinical trial. A total of around 35 samples were covered by TCR sequencing, comprising roughly 13 persistent and some 20 newly diagnosed Graves' disease patients. Persistent Graves' disease patients in the clinical cohort had taken antithyroid drugs for roughly ten years on average. What the study reported, not specific to this receptor: Only the TCR beta chain was sequenced and analyzed. Compared with newly diagnosed patients, patients with persistent Graves' disease had lower TCR Shannon entropy and fewer highly expanded clones, which suggests clonal expansion. Persistent patients shared more public clonotypes among themselves (2,741) than newly diagnosed patients did (more than 950). The authors noted that the small sample size was a limitation that may lower accuracy. TRBV28, TRBJ1-2 and TRBJ2-5 were preferentially used in persistent disease, while TRBV20-1 and TRBJ2-1 were favored in newly diagnosed disease. Only peripheral blood was studied, because thyroid tissue, the primary lesion, was inaccessible.

Relative to germline, V is 5 bases shorter and J is 0 bases shorter, with 14 bases between their ends. Spanning cysteine to phenylalanine, the CDR3 consists of 16 amino acids. Solely the CDR3 DNA is kept, with 48 bases framed from the first base. The germline V gene (reference sequence) specifies LNHDA as CDR1 and SQIVND as CDR2. The protocol used for the library was multiplex PCR. Sequencer: Illumina HiSeq 4000. CDR3 regions were amplified by Arm-PCR with iRepertoire HTBI primers to construct TCR beta libraries. Gel purification was performed on PCR products prior to sequencing. The paper's data handling went like this. Across samples, 60 to 75 TRBV and 15 or so TRBJ segments were identified and used for gene usage analysis of CDR3 amino acid clonotypes. COPE and FqMerger were used to merge filtered high-quality paired reads into contigs. BLAST was used to align contigs to IMGT TRBV, TRBD and TRBJ reference genes, and CDR3 was defined according to IMGT. Any clonotype with a frequency above 0.1% was counted as a highly expanded clone. Repertoire diversity was measured by Shannon entropy, and V-J evenness by the Gini coefficient. Clonotypes shared by more than one individual were considered public. TCRdb reprocessed the public reads (quality trimming at Q25 with fastp, clone calling with MiXCR) and kept in-frame beta chains. Merged by CDR3 protein, the rows form single entries marked with the most common genes and DNA. The authors' filters were not applied to this entry. Counted in this sample were 400,000 or so distinct CDR3 sequences; less than 25% of them appeared once. The biggest ten clones account for under 25% of the sample.

Explained via the paper, the time point label denotes: persistent/refractory GD, antithyroid drugs over 5 years with positive TRAb. For both TCR sequencing and RNA sequencing, RNA was extracted from PBMCs in TRIzol. The diagnosis of Graves' disease followed American Thyroid Association guidelines. Patients for the study were recruited at an endocrinology department in Xi'an, China. Each patient gave 8.5 to 9.5 milliliters of peripheral blood, collected in an EDTA anticoagulant tube. Ficoll Paque Plus density gradient separation was used to isolate PBMCs, and no further T cell sorting was performed. RNA quality was checked with an Agilent 2100 Bioanalyzer and agarose gel, and concentration with a NanoDrop 2000.

The clonotype comes from a female donor with Graves disease. The source material was peripheral blood mononuclear cells (PBMCs), sampled when the disease was refractory, from a patient treated with antithyroid drugs. The chain joins TRBV19 to TRBJ1-3; the D gene is unclear. CDR3 protein: CASSLRFGNSGNTIYF. The nucleotide sequence is given as TGTGCCAGTAGTCTCCGTTTCGGGAACTCTGGAAACACCATATATTTT.